This T cell receptor beta chain was sequenced for a study of T cell responses to AZD1222 COVID-19 vaccine. Broader study findings: Repertoire samples came only from after the peak T cell response. Unmutated variant regions are reportedly targeted by nearly half of spike-specific TCRs. Most donors were white British and more were female, and clonal diversity was possibly underestimated.

The CDR3 consists of 16 residues. The germline V gene encodes CDR1 LNHDA and CDR2 SQIVND (reference sequence). J was trimmed by 6 bases and V by 4 bases; bases with no gene match: 11. Details on this clone: No antigen is known for it.

The data were produced by immunoSEQ multiplex PCR, yet TCRdb's version contains in-frame clones alone and is incomplete. The repertoire has around 120,000 clones, around 84% of them found once; the top ten carry roughly 15%. V usage is TRBV19 and J usage is TRBJ1-5, with TRBD1 identical over 8 bases. The source is an adult who received the AZD1222 COVID-19 vaccine. The sample consisted of peripheral blood, taken 28 days after the second AZD1222 dose. The CDR3 DNA is TGTGCCAGTAGTACGTTCGGACAGGGAGGTACTCAGCCCCAGCATTTT. This codes for CASSTFGQGGTQPQHF.